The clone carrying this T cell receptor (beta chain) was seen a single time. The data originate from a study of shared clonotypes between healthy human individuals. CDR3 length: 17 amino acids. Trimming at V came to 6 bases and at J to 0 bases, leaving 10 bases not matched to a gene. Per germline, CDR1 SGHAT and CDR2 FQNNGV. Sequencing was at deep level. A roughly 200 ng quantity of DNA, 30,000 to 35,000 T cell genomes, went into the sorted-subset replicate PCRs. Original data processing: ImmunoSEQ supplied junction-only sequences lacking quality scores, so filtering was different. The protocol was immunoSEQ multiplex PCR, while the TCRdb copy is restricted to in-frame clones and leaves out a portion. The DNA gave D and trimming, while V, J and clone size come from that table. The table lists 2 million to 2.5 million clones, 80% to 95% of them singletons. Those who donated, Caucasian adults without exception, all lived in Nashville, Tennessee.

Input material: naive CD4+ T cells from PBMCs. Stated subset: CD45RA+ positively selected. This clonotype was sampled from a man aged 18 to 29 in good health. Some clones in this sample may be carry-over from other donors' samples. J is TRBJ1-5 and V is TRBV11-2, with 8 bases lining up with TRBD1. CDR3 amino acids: CASSFQTGDYSNQPQHF. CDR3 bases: TGTGCCAGCAGTTTTCAGACAGGGGATTATAGCAATCAGCCCCAGCATTTT.